Listed here are 21 T cell receptor beta chains from one sample, sequenced in a study of early T cells in non-severe SARS-CoV-2 infection. TCRdb re-analysed the 5' RACE reads in MiXCR, keeping a single row per CDR3 protein. In the table there are about 90,000 distinct CDR3 sequences, around 12% of which are singletons. Sequences were derived from whole blood, sampled at baseline. These receptors were obtained from an adult who was a healthcare worker with PCR-confirmed SARS-CoV-2 infection or an uninfected control (not recorded which).

Points on this clonotype: This could be a read error, since a much larger clone is one nucleotide away. The rearrangement links TRBV7-3 to TRBJ2-5; a weak D match, TRBD2 (6 bases). This CDR3 contains 17 residues. The V gene lost 4 bases and the J gene lost 7 bases, with 25 bases spanning the gap. Germline values: CDR1 SGHTA, CDR2 FQGTGA. Here the CDR3 reads CASSSGTGTGLGGTQYF. In DNA, the CDR3 is TGTGCCAGCAGCTCCGGAACCGGGACCGGGCTCGGGGGGACCCAGTACTTC.

This clonotype has a count of ten or more. The rearrangement joins TRBV9 to TRBJ2-7; D gene unclear. CDR3 length: 14 residues. V lost 0 bases to trimming and J lost 0 bases, with 7 bases between them. Germline V CDR1 and CDR2: SGDLS, YYNGEE. The CDR3 sequence is CASSVADSSYEQYF. In DNA, the CDR3 is TGTGCCAGCAGCGTAGCGGATAGCTCCTACGAGCAGTACTTC. Full variable domain (remainder filled in from reference TRBV9 and TRBJ2-7): DSGVTQTPKHLITATGQRVTLRCSPRSGDLSVYWYQQSLDQGLQFLIQYYNGEERAKGNILERFSAQQFPDLHSELNLSSLELGDSALYFCASSVADSSYEQYFGPGTRLTVT.

In its sample, this clonotype was seen many times. The chain carries TRBV14 and TRBJ2-5, with D uncertain. V was cut by 0 bases and J by 0 bases, with 11 bases left in between. The CDR3 length is 16 residues. Germline V gene sequence: CDR1 SGHDN, CDR2 FVKESK. The CDR3 here is CASSQERSRYQETQYF. The CDR3 nucleotides are TGTGCCAGCAGCCAAGAGCGGTCAAGGTACCAAGAGACCCAGTACTTC.

This clonotype was picked up a small number of times. The chain uses TRBV5-1 and TRBJ2-2, with 9 nucleotides matching TRBD1. Trimming cost V 5 bases and J 6 bases; bases outside gene matches: 14. This CDR3 spans 17 amino acids. Looked up from germline, CDR1 is SGHRS and CDR2 is YFSETQ. The CDR3 nucleotides are TGCGCCAGCAGTTCCATTGCCGGGACAGGGTCTCCCGGGGAGCTGTTTTTT. This gives the protein CASSSIAGTGSPGELFF.

This clonotype has only a few counts. The rearrangement uses TRBV18 and TRBJ2-4, with D maybe TRBD2 (6 bases). V dropped 2 bases and J dropped 0 bases, with 14 bases sitting between them. The V gene's germline CDR1 is KGHSH and CDR2 LQKENI. The CDR3 has 17 residues. The CDR3 DNA is TGTGCCAGCTCACCAATCGGAGGGCCCTTAGCCAAAAACATTCAGTACTTC. Its protein is CASSPIGGPLAKNIQYF.

This clonotype occurred a few times. V is TRBV7-3 and J is TRBJ2-4; TRBD1 or TRBD2 may be the D gene (5 bases each). There are 14 residues in the CDR3. Trimming left V 4 bases short and J 7 bases short, with 14 bases between. Germline lookup yields CDR1 SGHTA and CDR2 FQGTGA. CDR3 loop: CASSSTLEGNIQYF. CDR3 nucleotides: TGTGCCAGCAGCTCGACCCTTGAGGGGAACATTCAGTACTTC.

Only a few counts were recorded for this clonotype. The chain carries TRBV27 and TRBJ2-1; D may be TRBD1 or TRBD2 (5 bases each). The CDR3 has 13 amino acids. The ends were cut back, 6 bases at V and 6 bases at J, with 12 bases in the middle. Germline CDR1 is MNHEY and CDR2 is SMNVEV (reference sequence). In nucleotides, the CDR3 is TGTGCCAGCAGCACAGGACTCGCCAATGAGCAGTTCTTC. Its translation is CASSTGLANEQFF.

This clonotype turned up a few times. The rearrangement joins TRBV24-1 to TRBJ2-1; 8 positions match TRBD1. CDR1 KGHDR and CDR2 SFDVKD come from the germline V gene. V dropped 9 bases and J dropped 7; count of bases not matched to a gene: 4. The CDR3 consists of 12 residues. The CDR3 bases are TGTGCCACCGCCCGACAGGGGAATGAGCAGTTCTTC. It encodes CATARQGNEQFF.

The V and J genes are TRBV7-2 and TRBJ2-7; TRBD2 is a possible D gene (5 bases). The germline CDR1 and CDR2 sequences are SGHTA and FQGNSA. The ends were cut back, 2 bases at V and 0 bases at J, with 11 bases in the middle. This CDR3 spans 15 amino acids. CDR3 DNA sequence: TGTGCCAGCAGCTTATACTCGCGGGCCTCCTACGAGCAGTACTTC. It translates to CASSLYSRASYEQYF.

This clonotype was picked up many times. The rearrangement links TRBV7-6 to TRBJ2-3; 14 positions agree with TRBD2. The CDR3 is made up of 16 amino acids. In germline, CDR1 is SGHVS, CDR2 FNYEAQ. With 5 bases clipped from V and 5 bases from J, the junction kept 6 bases outside the gene matches. CDR3 sequence: CASSRTSGGQKDTQYF. Written as DNA, the CDR3 is TGTGCCAGCAGCAGGACTAGCGGGGGGCAGAAAGATACGCAGTATTTT.

This clonotype was seen more than once but under ten times. The chain employs TRBV28 and TRBJ1-3; 9 bases are shared with TRBD1. The CDR3 loop spans 15 amino acids. Trimming at V came to 6 bases and at J to 5 bases, leaving 8 bases not matched to a gene. Germline CDR1 is MDHEN and CDR2 is SYDVKM. The CDR3 DNA reads TGTGCCAGCAGCCATCCGGGACAGGGAAGAAACACCATATATTTT. It translates to CASSHPGQGRNTIYF.

This clonotype was recorded at least ten times. This chain uses TRBV20-1 with TRBJ1-4, with a possible D match to TRBD1 (5 bases). The V end lost 0 bases, the J end lost 8 bases, and 19 bases lay between the germline ends. The CDR3 has 16 residues. Germline loops: CDR1 DFQATT, CDR2 SNEGSKA (reference sequence). The CDR3 sequence is CSARESSGRVREKLFF. DNA of the CDR3: TGCAGTGCTAGAGAATCGAGTGGCAGGGTGCGGGAAAAACTGTTTTTT.

The chain carries TRBV3-1 and TRBJ1-5; D is possibly TRBD1 (5 bases). CDR3 length: 14 residues. The ends were cut back, 0 bases at V and 2 bases at J, with 5 bases in the middle. Per the germline V gene, CDR1 is LGHDT and CDR2 is YNNKEL (reference sequence). The CDR3 here is CASSQEGRNQPQHF. The CDR3, as DNA: TGTGCCAGCAGCCAAGAGGGGCGCAATCAGCCCCAGCATTTT.

In this sample, this clonotype turned up many times. This chain's CDR3 is CASSQDWTGATTNYGYTF. For the CDR3, the DNA is TGTGCCAGCAGCCAAGATTGGACAGGGGCCACTACTAACTATGGCTACACCTTC. V and J are TRBV4-2 and TRBJ1-2; 9 bases line up with TRBD1. The germline gives CDR1 LGHNA, CDR2 YNFKEQ. The CDR3 sequence is 18 residues long. V shed 0 bases, J shed 0 bases, and the junction held 8 bases outside the gene matches.

The chain has TRBV5-1 and TRBJ2-1; 10 bases map to TRBD2. The CDR3 is made up of 16 amino acids. Germline CDR1 is SGHRS and CDR2 is YFSETQ. Germline trimming cut 2 bases from V and 4 bases from J; bases unmatched to any gene: 6. Written as DNA, the CDR3 is TGCGCCAGCAGCTTCGCTCTAGCGGGAGTATACAATGAGCAGTTCTTC. This translates into CASSFALAGVYNEQFF. The complete variable domain, with remaining parts taken from reference TRBV5-1 and TRBJ2-1, reads KAGVTQTPRYLIKTRGQQVTLSCSPISGHRSVSWYQQTPGQGLQFLFEYFSETQRNKGNFPGRFSGRQFSNSRSEMNVSTLELGDSALYLCASSFALAGVYNEQFFGPGTRLTVL.

This clonotype was observed a handful of times. This chain links TRBV27 with TRBJ2-3; a possible D gene is TRBD1 (6 bases). This CDR3 spans 16 amino acids. V lost 2 bases and J lost 4, with 16 bases in between. Per the germline V gene, CDR1 is MNHEY and CDR2 is SMNVEV (reference sequence). This CDR3 reads CASSLAAQGWPDTQYF. The CDR3 coding sequence is TGTGCCAGCAGTTTAGCGGCGCAGGGGTGGCCAGATACGCAGTATTTT.

This clonotype was detected many times. The CDR3 sequence is CASGSGNTIYF. The CDR3 nucleotides are TGTGCCAGCGGGTCGGGGAACACCATATATTTT. The chain is built from TRBV2 and TRBJ1-3; D is ambiguous. Germline V gene sequence: CDR1 SNHLY, CDR2 FYNNEI. This CDR3 has 11 residues. V was cut by 8 bases and J by 7 bases, with 9 bases left in between.

This rearrangement joins TRBV7-2 to TRBJ2-7; no reliable D call. The V end lost 3 bases, the J end lost 0 bases, and 12 bases lay between the germline ends. This CDR3 region has 15 residues. Germline CDR1 is SGHTA and CDR2 is FQGNSA. The chain's CDR3 is CASSFAALSSYEQYF. CDR3 DNA: TGTGCCAGCAGCTTCGCGGCCCTTAGCTCCTACGAGCAGTACTTC. Filled out from reference TRBV7-2 and TRBJ2-7, the complete variable domain reads GAGVSQSPSNKVTEKGKDVELRCDPISGHTALYWYRQSLGQGLEFLIYFQGNSAPDKSGLPSDRFSAERTGGSVSTLTIQRTQQEDSAVYLCASSFAALSSYEQYFGPGTRLTVT.

This clonotype was detected only a few times. J is TRBJ1-2 and V is TRBV5-1, with D perhaps matching TRBD1 (6 bases). This CDR3 spans 15 amino acids. From germline, CDR1 is SGHRS and CDR2 YFSETQ. Trimming cost V 9 bases and J 0 bases, with 18 bases left between them. Here the CDR3 DNA reads TGCGCCACCAAGTCGGGGGCAGAAGCTAACTATGGCTACACCTTC. Translation: CATKSGAEANYGYTF.

The chain combines TRBV30 with TRBJ1-6; D call uncertain. Germline CDR1 reads GTSNPN; CDR2 reads SVGIG (reference sequence). CDR3 length: 15 residues. The V end was cut by 1 base, the J end by 15 bases, with 22 bases between. The CDR3 nucleotides read TGTGCCTGGAGTGACCGTGACCGCGGTGCCTGGGGCCTCCACTTT. This translates into CAWSDRDRGAWGLHF.

The chain uses TRBV27 and TRBJ2-3, with 14 bases fitting TRBD2. Germline loops: CDR1 MNHEY, CDR2 SMNVEV (reference sequence). V shed 4 bases, J shed 4 bases, and the junction held 4 bases outside the gene matches. The CDR3 loop spans 16 amino acids. CDR3 in DNA: TGTGCCAGCAGTTATCTGGGACTAGCGGGGGCAGATACGCAGTATTTT. Residues: CASSYLGLAGADTQYF.